This TCR beta chain was identified during a study of blood T cell repertoires in COVID-19. Study background: Acute-phase and convalescent COVID-19 samples originated in the United States, Italy and Spain. T cells, B-cell-depleted T cells, or PBMCs supplied cDNA or gDNA.

This clone was seen only a few times. TCRdb keeps only in-frame clones here, not all; method: immunoSEQ multiplex PCR. The profile covers 300,000 or so clones, with approximately 86% appearing a single time and over 1% taken by the ten largest. Germline loops: CDR1 MDHEN, CDR2 SYDVKM. The V and J ends lost 7 bases and 2 bases, in that order; junction bases with no gene match: 5. The CDR3 is 13 residues long. The source is a man aged 65 to 85 with acute or convalescent COVID-19. This rearrangement joins TRBV28 to TRBJ2-7; TRBD1 aligns across 7 bases. The sequenced sample was peripheral blood. The CDR3 sequence: CASIQQGAYEQYF. For the CDR3, the DNA is TGTGCCAGCATTCAGCAGGGGGCCTACGAGCAGTACTTC.